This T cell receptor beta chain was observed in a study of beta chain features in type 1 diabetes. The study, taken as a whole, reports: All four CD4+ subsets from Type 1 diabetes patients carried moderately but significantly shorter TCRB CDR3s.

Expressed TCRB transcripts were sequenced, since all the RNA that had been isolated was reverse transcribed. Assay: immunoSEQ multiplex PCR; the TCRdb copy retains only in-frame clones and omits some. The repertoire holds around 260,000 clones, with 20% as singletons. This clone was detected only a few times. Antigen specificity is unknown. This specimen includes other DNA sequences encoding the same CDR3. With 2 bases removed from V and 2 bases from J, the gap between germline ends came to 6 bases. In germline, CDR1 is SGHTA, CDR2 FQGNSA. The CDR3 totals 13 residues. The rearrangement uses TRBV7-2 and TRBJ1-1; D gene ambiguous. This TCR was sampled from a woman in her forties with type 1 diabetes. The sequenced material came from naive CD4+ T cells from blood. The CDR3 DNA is TGTGCCAGCAGCTTAAGAGGAAACACTGAAGCTTTCTTT. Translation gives CASSLRGNTEAFF.